This T cell receptor beta chain was identified during a study of T cells in Graves' hyperthyroidism and ophthalmopathy. Regarding the study as a whole: Most thyroid clonotypes expanded above 0.001 appeared in blood too.

Authors of the study amplified TCR beta CDR3 regions from RNA transcripts. A set of HTBI primers served as the primers for a first-round RT-PCR of the TCR CDR3. A single record per CDR3 protein comes from TCRdb applying MiXCR to the multiplex PCR reads. This sample has around 240,000 distinct CDR3 sequences; roughly 17% occur once, and the top ten carry around 26%. The CDR3 runs 16 residues. Trimming removed 3 bases at V and 5 bases at J, with 19 bases between. CDR1 SGHVS and CDR2 FQNEAQ come from the germline V gene. This clonotype was found many times. Antigen: not known. The chain recombines TRBV7-8 with TRBJ1-2; D perhaps matches TRBD1 (5 bases). The specimen sequenced was blood. The source of this sequence is a woman aged 18-29 years with Graves' ophthalmopathy. The CDR3 protein is CASSFLEVGGGYGYTF. CDR3 nucleotide sequence: TGTGCCAGCAGCTTCCTGGAGGTGGGGGGAGGGTATGGCTACACCTTC.